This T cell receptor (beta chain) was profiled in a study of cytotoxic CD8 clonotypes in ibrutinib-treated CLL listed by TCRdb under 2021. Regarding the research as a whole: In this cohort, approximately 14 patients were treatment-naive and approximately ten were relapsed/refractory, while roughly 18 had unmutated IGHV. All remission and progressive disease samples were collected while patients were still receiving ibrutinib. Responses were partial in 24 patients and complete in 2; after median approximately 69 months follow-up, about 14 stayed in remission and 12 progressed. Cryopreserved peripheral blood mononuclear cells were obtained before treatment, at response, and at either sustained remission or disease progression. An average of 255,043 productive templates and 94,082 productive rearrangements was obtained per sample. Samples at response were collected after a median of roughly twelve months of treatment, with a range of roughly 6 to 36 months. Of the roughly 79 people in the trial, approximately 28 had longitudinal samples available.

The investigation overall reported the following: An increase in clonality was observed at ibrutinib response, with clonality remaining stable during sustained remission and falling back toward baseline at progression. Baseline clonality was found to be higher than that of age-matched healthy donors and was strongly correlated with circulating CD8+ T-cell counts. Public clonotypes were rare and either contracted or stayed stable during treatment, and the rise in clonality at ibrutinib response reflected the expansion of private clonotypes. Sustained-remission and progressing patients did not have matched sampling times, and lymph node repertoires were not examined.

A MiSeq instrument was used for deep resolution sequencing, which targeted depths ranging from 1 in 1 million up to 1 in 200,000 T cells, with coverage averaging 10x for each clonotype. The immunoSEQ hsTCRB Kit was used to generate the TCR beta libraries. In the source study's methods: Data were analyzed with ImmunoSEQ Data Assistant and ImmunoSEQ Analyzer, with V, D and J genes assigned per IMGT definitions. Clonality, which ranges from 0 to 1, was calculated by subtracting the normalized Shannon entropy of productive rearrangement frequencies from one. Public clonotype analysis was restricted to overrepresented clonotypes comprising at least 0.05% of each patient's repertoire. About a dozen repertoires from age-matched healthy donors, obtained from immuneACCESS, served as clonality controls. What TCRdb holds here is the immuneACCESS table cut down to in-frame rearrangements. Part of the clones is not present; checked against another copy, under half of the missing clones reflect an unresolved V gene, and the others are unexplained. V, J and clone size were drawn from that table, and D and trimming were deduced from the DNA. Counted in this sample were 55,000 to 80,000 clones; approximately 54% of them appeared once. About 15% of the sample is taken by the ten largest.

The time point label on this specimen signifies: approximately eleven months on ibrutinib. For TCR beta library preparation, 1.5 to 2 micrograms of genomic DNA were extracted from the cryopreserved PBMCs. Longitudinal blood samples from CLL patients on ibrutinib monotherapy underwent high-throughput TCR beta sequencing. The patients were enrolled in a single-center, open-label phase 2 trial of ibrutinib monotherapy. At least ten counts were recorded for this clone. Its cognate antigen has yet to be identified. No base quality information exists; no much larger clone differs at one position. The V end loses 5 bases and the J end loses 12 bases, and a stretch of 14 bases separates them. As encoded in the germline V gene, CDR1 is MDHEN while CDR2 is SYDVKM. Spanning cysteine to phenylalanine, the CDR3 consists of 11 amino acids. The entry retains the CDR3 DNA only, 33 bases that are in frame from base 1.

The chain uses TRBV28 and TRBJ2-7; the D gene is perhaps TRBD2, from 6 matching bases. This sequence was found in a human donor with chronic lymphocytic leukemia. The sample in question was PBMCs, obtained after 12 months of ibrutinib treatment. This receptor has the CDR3 CASSVGGPGYF. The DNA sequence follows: TGTGCCAGCAGTGTCGGGGGACCTGGGTACTTC. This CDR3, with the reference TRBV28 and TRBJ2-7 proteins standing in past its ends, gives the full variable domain DVKVTQSSRYLVKRTGEKVFLECVQDMDHENMFWYRQDPGLGLRLIYFSYDVKMKEKGDIPEGYSVSREKKERFSLILESASTNQTSMYLCASSVGGPGYFGPGTRLTVT.